These T cell receptor beta chains were read from a single sample in a study of Ad26.COV2.S vaccination and SARS-CoV-2 variants. TCRdb keeps only in-frame clones here, not all; method: immunoSEQ multiplex PCR. Of hundreds of thousands of clones listed, around 87% are singletons. The material was peripheral blood, obtained in a trial of Ad26.COV2.S vaccine versus placebo. These receptors were collected from a person aged 18-65 years who received the Ad26.COV2.S COVID-19 vaccine or a placebo. The CDR3 runs from the conserved cysteine through the conserved F or W. The D gene is left open where the match is weak.

TRBV27 | . | 18 | CASRLTGVVWSGPDTQYF
TRBV3-1/TRBV3-2 | . | 15 | CASSLGIYSGNTIYF
TRBV12-3/TRBV12-4 | . | 13 | CASSSQYNSPLHF
TRBV18 | . | 14 | CASSPLAGMDEQYF
TRBV10-3 | . | 15 | CAISDDRGGNQPQHF
TRBV7-2 | . | 12 | CASSYILDTQYF
TRBV5-1 | . | 12 | CASSPRGTEAFF
TRBV30 | . | 16 | CAWSVKFGQYNEKLFF
TRBV5-1 | . | 14 | CASSLRGETGELFF
TRBV5-4 | . | 14 | CASSPRALTGELFF
TRBV7-9 | . | 14 | CASSLSENQETQYF
TRBV9 | TRBD1 | 15 | CASSVEGARRGQQFF
TRBV6-2/TRBV6-3 | . | 13 | CASSPGGLYEQYF
TRBV2 | . | 12 | CASSEGAGELFF
TRBV11-2 | . | 14 | CASSLSPGKDEQFF
TRBV6-2/TRBV6-3 | . | 14 | CASSWAGTEDTQYF
TRBV24-1 | . | 14 | CATSDSRGTGELFF
TRBV5-6 | . | 15 | CASSSSRGRGYGYTF
TRBV1 | . | 15 | CTSSRGGVSGNTIYF
TRBV18 | . | 13 | CASSPPNGYEQYF
TRBV10-2 | . | 15 | CASSEAGGSGNTIYF
TRBV7-9 | . | 12 | CASVTGYYEQYF
TRBV15 | . | 15 | CATSRNFDRNTEAFF
TRBV9 | . | 16 | CASSVGSGAAYNEQFF
TRBV7-2 | . | 15 | CTSSLVYSHSYEQYF
TRBV6-2/TRBV6-3 | TRBD1 | 15 | CASSYGTANTGELFF
TRBV7-3 | TRBD2 | 15 | CASSLMERDRGEQYF